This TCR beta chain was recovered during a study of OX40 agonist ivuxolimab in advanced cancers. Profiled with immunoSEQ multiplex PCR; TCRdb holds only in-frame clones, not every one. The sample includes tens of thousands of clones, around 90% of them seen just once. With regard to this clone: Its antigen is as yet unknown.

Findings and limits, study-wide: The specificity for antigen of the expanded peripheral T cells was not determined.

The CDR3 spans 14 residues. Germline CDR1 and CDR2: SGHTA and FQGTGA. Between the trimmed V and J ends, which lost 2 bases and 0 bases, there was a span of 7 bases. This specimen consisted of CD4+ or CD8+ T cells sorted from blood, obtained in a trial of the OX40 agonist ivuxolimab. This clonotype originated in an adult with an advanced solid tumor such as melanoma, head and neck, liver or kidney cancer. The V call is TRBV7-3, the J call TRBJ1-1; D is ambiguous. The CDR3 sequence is CASSLYRLNTEAFF. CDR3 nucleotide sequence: TGTGCCAGCAGCTTATACCGATTGAACACTGAAGCTTTCTTT.